This T cell receptor beta chain derives from a study of T-cell memory formation after mild COVID-19. At the level of the study: TCR clusters were mostly confined to one donor each. Study findings and constraints: Cross-reactive memory appears to have joined, as suggested by some responding clones showing up in pre-infection memory. The study found contracting CD4+ clones mainly in CM and EM and contracting CD8+ clones in EMRA.

V gave up 6 bases and J gave up 8 bases, with 20 bases separating them. This CDR3 has 15 residues. CDR1 and CDR2 (germline): MNHEY, SVGEGT. To note about this clonotype: Its matching antigen is unknown.

MiXCR, run by TCRdb on the 5' RACE reads, gives a single entry per CDR3 protein. The sample has around 510,000 distinct CDR3 sequences; roughly 20% are singletons. This TCR came from an adult woman who had mild COVID-19 (a few samples of this study predate the infection). Cell type and time point are not known. The chain uses TRBV6-2 or TRBV6-3 and TRBJ2-1, with D tentatively TRBD2 (6 bases). The sample comprised PBMCs or a T cell subset sorted from them (not recorded which). CDR3 DNA sequence: TGTGCCAGCAGCCTTGGCTGGAGGGCCTTCGATGAGCAGTTCTTC. Its protein product is CASSLGWRAFDEQFF.